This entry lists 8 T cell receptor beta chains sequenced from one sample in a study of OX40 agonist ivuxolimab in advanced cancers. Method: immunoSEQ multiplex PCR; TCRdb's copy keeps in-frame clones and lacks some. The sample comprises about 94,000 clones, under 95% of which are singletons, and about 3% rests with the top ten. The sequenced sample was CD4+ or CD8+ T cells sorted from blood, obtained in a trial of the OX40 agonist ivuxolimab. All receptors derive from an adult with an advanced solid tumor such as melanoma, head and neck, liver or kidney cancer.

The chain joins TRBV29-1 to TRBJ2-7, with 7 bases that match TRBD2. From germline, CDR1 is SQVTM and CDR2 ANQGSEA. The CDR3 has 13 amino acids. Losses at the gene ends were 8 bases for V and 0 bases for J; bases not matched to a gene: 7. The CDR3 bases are TGCAGCATAACTAGCGCACGCTCCTACGAGCAGTACTTC. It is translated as CSITSARSYEQYF.

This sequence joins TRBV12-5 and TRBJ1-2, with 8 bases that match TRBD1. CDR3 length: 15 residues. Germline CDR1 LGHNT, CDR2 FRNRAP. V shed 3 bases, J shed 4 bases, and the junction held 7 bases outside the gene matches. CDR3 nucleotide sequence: TGTGCTAGTGGTTTCCGGACAGGGACGACCTATGGCTACACCTTC. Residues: CASGFRTGTTYGYTF.

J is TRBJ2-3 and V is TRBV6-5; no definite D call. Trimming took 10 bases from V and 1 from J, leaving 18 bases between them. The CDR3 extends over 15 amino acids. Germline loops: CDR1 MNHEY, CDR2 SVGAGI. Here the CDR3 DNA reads TGTGCCACCTCCGCAATCGTTTCGGGCACAGATACGCAGTATTTT. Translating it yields CATSAIVSGTDTQYF.

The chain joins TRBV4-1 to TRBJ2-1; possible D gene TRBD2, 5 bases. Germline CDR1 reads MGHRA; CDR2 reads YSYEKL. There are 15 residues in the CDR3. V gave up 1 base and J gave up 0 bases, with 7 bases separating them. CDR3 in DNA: TGCGCCAGCAGCCAAGCGGAGGCCTCCTACAATGAGCAGTTCTTC. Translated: CASSQAEASYNEQFF.

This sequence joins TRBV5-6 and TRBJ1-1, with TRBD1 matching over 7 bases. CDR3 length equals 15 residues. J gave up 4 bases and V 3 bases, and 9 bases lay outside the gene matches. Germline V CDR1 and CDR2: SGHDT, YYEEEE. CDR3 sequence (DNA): TGTGCCAGCAGCTCCTCAGGGGGACCGAGCACTGAAGCTTTCTTT. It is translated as CASSSSGGPSTEAFF.

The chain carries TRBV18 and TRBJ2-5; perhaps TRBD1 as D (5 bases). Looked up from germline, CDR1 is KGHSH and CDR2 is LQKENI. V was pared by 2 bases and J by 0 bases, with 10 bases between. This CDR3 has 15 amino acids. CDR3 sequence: CASSPYTGYQETQYF. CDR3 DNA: TGTGCCAGCTCACCATACACAGGTTACCAAGAGACCCAGTACTTC.

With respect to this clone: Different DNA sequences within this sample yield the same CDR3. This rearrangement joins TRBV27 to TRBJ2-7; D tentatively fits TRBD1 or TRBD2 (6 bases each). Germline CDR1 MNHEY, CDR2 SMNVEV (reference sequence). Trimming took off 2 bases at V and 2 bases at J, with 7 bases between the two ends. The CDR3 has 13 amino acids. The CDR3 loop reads CASSLRGPYEQYF. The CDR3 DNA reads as TGTGCCAGCAGTTTACGGGGGCCCTACGAGCAGTACTTC.

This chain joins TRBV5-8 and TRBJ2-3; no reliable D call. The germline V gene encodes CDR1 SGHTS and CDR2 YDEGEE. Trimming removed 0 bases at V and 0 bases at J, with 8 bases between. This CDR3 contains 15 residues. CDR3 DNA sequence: TGTGCCAGCAGCTTGGGTACGCGGAGCACAGATACGCAGTATTTT. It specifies CASSLGTRSTDTQYF.